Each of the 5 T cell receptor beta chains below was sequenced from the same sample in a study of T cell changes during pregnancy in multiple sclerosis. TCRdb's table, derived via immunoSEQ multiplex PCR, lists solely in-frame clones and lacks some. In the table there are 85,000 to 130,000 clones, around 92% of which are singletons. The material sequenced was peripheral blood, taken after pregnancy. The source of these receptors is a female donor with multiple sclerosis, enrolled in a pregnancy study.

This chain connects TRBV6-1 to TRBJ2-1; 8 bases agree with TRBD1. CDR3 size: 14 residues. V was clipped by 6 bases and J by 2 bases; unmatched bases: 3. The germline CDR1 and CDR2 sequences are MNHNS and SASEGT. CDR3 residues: CASRGRGPYNEQFF. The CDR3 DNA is TGTGCCAGCAGGGGCAGGGGGCCCTACAATGAGCAGTTCTTC.

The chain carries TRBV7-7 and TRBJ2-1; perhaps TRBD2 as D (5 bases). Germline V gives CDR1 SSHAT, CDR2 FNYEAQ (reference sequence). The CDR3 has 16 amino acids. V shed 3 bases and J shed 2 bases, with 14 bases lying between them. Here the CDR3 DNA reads TGTGCCAGCAGCTTCGGGGTTTCCCGTACCTACAATGAGCAGTTCTTC. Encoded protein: CASSFGVSRTYNEQFF.

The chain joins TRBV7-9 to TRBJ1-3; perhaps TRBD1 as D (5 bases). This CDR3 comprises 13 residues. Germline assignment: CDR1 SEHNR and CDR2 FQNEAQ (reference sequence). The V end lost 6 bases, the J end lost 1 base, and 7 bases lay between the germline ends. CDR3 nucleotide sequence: TGTGCCAGCAGGCAGGGATCTGGAAACACCATATATTTT. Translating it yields CASRQGSGNTIYF.

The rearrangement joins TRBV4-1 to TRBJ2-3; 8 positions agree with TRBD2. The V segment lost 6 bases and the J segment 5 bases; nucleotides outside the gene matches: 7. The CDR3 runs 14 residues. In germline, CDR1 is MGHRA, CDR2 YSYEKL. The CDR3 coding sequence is TGCGCCAGCAGTCGGGAGGGCCCTCGAGATACGCAGTATTTT. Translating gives CASSREGPRDTQYF.

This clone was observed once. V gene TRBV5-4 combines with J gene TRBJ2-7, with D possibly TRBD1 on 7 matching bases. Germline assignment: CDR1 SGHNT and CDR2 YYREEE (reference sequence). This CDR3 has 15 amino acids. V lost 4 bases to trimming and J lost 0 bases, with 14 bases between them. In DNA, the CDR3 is TGTGCCAGCAGCCCCGGGGGACAGCGCTCCTACGAGCAGTACTTC. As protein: CASSPGGQRSYEQYF.